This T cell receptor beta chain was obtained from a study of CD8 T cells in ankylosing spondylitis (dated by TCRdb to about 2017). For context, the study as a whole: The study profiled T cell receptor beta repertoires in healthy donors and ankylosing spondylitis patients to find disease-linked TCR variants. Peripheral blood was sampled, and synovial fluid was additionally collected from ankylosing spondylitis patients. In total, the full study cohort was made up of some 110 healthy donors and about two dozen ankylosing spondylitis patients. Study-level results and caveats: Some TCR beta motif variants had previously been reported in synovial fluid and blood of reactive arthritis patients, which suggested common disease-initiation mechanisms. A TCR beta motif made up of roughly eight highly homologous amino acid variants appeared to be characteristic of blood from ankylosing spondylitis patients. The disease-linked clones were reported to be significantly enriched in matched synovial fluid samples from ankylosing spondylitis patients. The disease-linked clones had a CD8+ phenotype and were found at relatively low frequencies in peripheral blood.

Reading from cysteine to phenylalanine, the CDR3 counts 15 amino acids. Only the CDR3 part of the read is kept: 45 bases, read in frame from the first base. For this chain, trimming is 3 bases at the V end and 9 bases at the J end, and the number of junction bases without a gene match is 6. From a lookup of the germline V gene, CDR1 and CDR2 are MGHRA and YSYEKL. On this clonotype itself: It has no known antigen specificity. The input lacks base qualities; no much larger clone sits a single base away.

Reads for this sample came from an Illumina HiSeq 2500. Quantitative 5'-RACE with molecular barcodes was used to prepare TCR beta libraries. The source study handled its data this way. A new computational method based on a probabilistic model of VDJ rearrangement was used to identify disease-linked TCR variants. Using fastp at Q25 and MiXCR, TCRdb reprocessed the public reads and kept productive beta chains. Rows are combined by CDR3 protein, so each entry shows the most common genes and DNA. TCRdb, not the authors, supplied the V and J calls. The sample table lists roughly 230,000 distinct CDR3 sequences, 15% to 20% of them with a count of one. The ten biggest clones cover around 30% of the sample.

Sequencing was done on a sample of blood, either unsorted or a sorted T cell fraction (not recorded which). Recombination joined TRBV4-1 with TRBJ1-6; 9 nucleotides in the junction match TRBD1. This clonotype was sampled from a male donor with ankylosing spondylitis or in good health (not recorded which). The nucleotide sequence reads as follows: TGCGCCAGCAGCCATCCCGGGACAGGGTCTTCACCCCTCCACTTT. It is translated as CASSHPGTGSSPLHF.